This T cell receptor beta chain was documented in a study of identical twins (dated by TCRdb to about 2016). In the study overall: To test whether fetal clonotypes persist, the study used deep sequencing on TCR alpha and beta repertoires from monozygotic twins, unrelated adults of various ages, and cord blood. Replicate twin experiments were performed at different times using different library preparation protocols to rule out contamination. Broad study findings and their caveats: Invariant T cells such as MAIT and iNKT could partly confound zero-insertion analyses, though diverse VJ usage argued against this for most clonotypes. Compared with coincidental sharing between unrelated individuals, an excess of low generation-probability sequences was observed among out-of-frame TCR alpha sequences shared between twins. Fewer insertions were carried by abundant cord blood beta clonotypes; a weaker similar trend was observed in young adult naive repertoires, while no such trend was observed in memory repertoires. Because the same donors could not be followed over many years, the conclusions relied on cross-sectional statistical analysis. Excess twin sharing in beta out-of-frame sequences was weaker because fewer shared sequences lowered the signal-to-noise ratio. In monozygotic twins, out-of-frame TCR alpha sharing was systematically underestimated by recombination models, although the models agreed with sharing between unrelated individuals.

Notes on this clonotype: Its antigen has not been determined. Qualities for individual bases were not recorded, and no much larger clone is one base off.

Every donor was a healthy Caucasian. Three pairs of female monozygotic twins, all aged about 18 to 30 years, made up the twin cohort. Positive isolation kits from Invitrogen were used to isolate CD4+ and CD8+ T cell populations. The library was generated by 5' RACE. Sequenced using an Illumina HiSeq 2000. A universal primer binding site was introduced by template switching, and a unique molecular identifier was present in the final cDNA, enabling accurate counting of TCR cDNA molecules. First-strand cDNA for TCR alpha and beta chains was synthesized from specific primers in the conserved constant-segment region. To control for contamination, each cDNA library was double barcoded with a SMART-Mk sample barcode plus Illumina barcodes. TruSeq adapter sequences and Illumina sample barcodes were added in two successive PCR steps. TCR alpha and beta cDNA libraries were sequenced on the Illumina HiSeq platform with custom primers. As for the authors' bioinformatics: MiGEC processed the raw reads to extract unique molecular identifiers, while MiXCR was used to determine the CDR3 positions. For each individual, recombination models were inferred using an EM algorithm with the repgenHMM and IGoR tools. The tcR package in R was used for shared clonotype analysis, with sharing normalized by the product of cloneset sizes. To study raw recombination without the effects of thymic and clonal selection, out-of-frame nonproductive sequences were analyzed. TCRdb passed the public sequencing reads through fastp at Q25 and MiXCR, retaining productive beta sequences. Rows with a matching CDR3 protein are joined into one entry that keeps the most common DNA and genes. None of the V and J calls come from the authors' own analysis; TCRdb made them. The sample table holds some 500,000 distinct CDR3 sequences, of which less than 25% were seen once. About 0.99% of the sample rests with the top ten.

Reading the germline V gene gives CDR1 SGHRS and CDR2 YFSETQ. The junction shows trimming of 0 bases on V and 3 bases on J, plus 6 bases between the germline ends. The CDR3 contains 13 residues, cysteine and phenylalanine counted. The retained sequence is limited to the CDR3, 39 bases, with the frame set at the first base. The same sample was also studied in work on T cells expressing NK-cell markers. From the second report: Fewer than ten donors provided sorted CD3+CD56+NKG2C+, CD3+CD56+NKG2C- and CD3+CD56-NKG2C+ T-cell subsets, whose TCR beta-chain repertoires were profiled. Of the eight sequenced donors, seven were found to be HCMV-seropositive and one was found to be HCMV-seronegative. In several experiments an anti-gammadeltaTCR antibody was added to restrict sorting to alphabetaTCR-expressing T cells. For more than 5 donors, the dominant CD3+CD56+NKG2C+ clonotypes were among the top 10 CD8+ clonotypes and accounted for roughly 1.0-7.5% of CD8+ T cells. Those dominant clonotypes were again the most abundant among CD3+CD56-NKG2C+ cells in a few donors, at about 28.3-60.1%. Whether the expanded NKG2C-expressing T cell clones were specific for HCMV antigens remained unclear. The eight sequenced donors were randomly selected healthy volunteers, three men and five women. HCMV-specific IgG was detected in serum with a commercial ELISA kit to determine HCMV serostatus. Reads were demultiplexed and grouped by UMI with MIGEC, and clonotypes were assembled and quantified with MiTCR. To remove erroneous sequences, TCR cDNA sequences were retained only when supported by two or more reads. Downstream repertoire analysis used the tcR package, and clonotypes were matched across fractions by CDR3 nucleotide sequence plus V segment. VDJmatch was used to annotate antigen specificity against VDJdb, with one amino acid substitution in CDR3 permitted.

What was sequenced was CD4+ T cells sorted from blood. This chain is built from TRBV5-1 and TRBJ1-1; the D segment cannot be called with confidence. This receptor was identified in a woman younger than 35 in good health. The nucleotides are TGCGCCAGCAGCTTGGCCCTGGACACTGAAGCTTTCTTT. Its coded protein is CASSLALDTEAFF.